These 27 T cell receptor beta chains came from one sample sequenced in a study of Graves' ophthalmopathy and Graves' hyperthyroidism. The study amplified TCR beta CDR3 regions using RNA transcripts. The first-round RT-PCR employed HTBI primers together with the Qiagen OneStep RT-PCR kit. A multiplex PCR was then performed as the second round. TCRdb analysed the multiplex PCR reads with MiXCR anew, one entry per CDR3 protein. This table holds almost 750,000 distinct CDR3 sequences, about 44% found once. Sequencing used peripheral blood. The receptor source for this set is an adult man with Graves' ophthalmopathy.

The J gene is TRBJ2-6, the V gene TRBV5-1, with 15 bases identical to TRBD2. The V segment lost 3 bases and the J segment 2 bases; nucleotides outside the gene matches: 3. The CDR3 has 18 amino acids. The germline gives CDR1 SGHRS, CDR2 YFSETQ. The CDR3 DNA reads as TGCGCCAGCAGCTGGGGACTAGCGGGAGGTGCTGGGGCCAACGTCCTGACTTTC. It is translated as CASSWGLAGGAGANVLTF.

The CDR3 region is CASVGQYGYTF. DNA for the CDR3: TGTGCCAGCGTCGGACAGTATGGCTACACCTTC. This chain links TRBV25-1 with TRBJ1-2, with a possible D match to TRBD1 (6 bases). Looked up from germline, CDR1 is MGHDK and CDR2 is SYGVNS. Between the trimmed V and J ends, which lost 8 bases and 5 bases, there was a span of 9 bases. The CDR3 loop spans 11 amino acids.

This clonotype was detected only a few times. This rearrangement joins TRBV20-1 to TRBJ1-1; perhaps TRBD1 as D (5 bases). Deletions cut 6 bases from V and 2 bases from J, with 13 bases between. CDR3 length: 13 amino acids. Germline V lookup: CDR1 DFQATT, CDR2 SNEGSKA (reference sequence). For the CDR3, the DNA is TGCAGTGCCGCCGCCGGGACCAACACTGAAGCTTTCTTT. Its protein product is CSAAAGTNTEAFF.

The chain has TRBV7-2 and TRBJ1-5; TRBD1 is a possible D gene (6 bases). Trimming shortened V by 6 bases and J by 0 bases, and 15 bases separated the two germline ends. The CDR3 has 16 amino acids. Germline V gene data show CDR1 as SGHTA and CDR2 as FQGNSA. CDR3 nucleotide sequence: TGTGCCAGCAGTCGTACCGGGACACTTAGCAATCAGCCCCAGCATTTT. Amino acid sequence: CASSRTGTLSNQPQHF.

This clonotype was found many times. The chain links TRBV11-2 to TRBJ2-5; the match to TRBD2 covers 8 bases. J was trimmed by 4 bases and V by 8 bases; bases with no gene match: 6. The CDR3 is 13 amino acids. Germline CDR1 and CDR2: SGHAT and FQNNGV. CDR3 coding DNA: TGTGCCAGCTCCCGGGGACTAGGAGAGACCCAGTACTTC. Translating gives CASSRGLGETQYF.

The chain is built from TRBV19 and TRBJ2-7, with D perhaps being TRBD1 or TRBD2 (5 bases each). The length of the CDR3 is 14 residues. Trimming left V 1 base short and J 2 bases short, with 9 bases between. The germline gives CDR1 LNHDA, CDR2 SQIVND (reference sequence). CDR3 DNA: TGTGCCAGTAGTATAGGGGACGGCACCTACGAGCAGTACTTC. This translates into CASSIGDGTYEQYF.

The V call is TRBV12-3 or TRBV12-4, the J call TRBJ1-1; weak D call: TRBD1 (5 bases). The CDR3 consists of 15 residues. V shed 6 bases and J shed 1 base, with 15 bases lying between them. DNA for the CDR3: TGTGCCAGCAGCCAGACCGGGACGAAGAACACTGAAGCTTTCTTT. Translation gives CASSQTGTKNTEAFF.

This clonotype was seen only a few times. This chain uses TRBV7-3 with TRBJ2-5; 7 bases agree with TRBD1. Germline trimming cut 5 bases from V and 1 base from J; bases unmatched to any gene: 7. This CDR3 comprises 15 residues. Germline lookup yields CDR1 SGHTA and CDR2 FQGTGA. The CDR3 reads CASSQGQGVQETQYF. DNA of the CDR3: TGTGCCAGCAGCCAAGGGCAGGGGGTCCAAGAGACCCAGTACTTC.

A note on this clonotype: Its ends do not fully match the called genes, so a read error is possible. The chain combines TRBV10-2 with TRBJ2-5; D call uncertain. Germline V lookup: CDR1 WSHSY, CDR2 SAAADI. The CDR3 runs to 13 residues. CDR3 DNA sequence: TGTGCCAGCAGTGAAGCCCCACTGGGGACCCAGTACTTC. It yields the protein CASSEAPLGTQYF.

This clonotype has only a few counts. This sequence joins TRBV19 and TRBJ2-5; 10 bases fit TRBD1. V trimming: 6 bases; J trimming: 2 bases; junction bases outside the gene matches: 9. The CDR3 length is 16 residues. Germline V gene sequence: CDR1 LNHDA, CDR2 SQIVND (reference sequence). This chain's CDR3 is CASSNIWTGGQETQYF. CDR3 nucleotide sequence: TGTGCCAGTAGCAATATATGGACAGGGGGACAAGAGACCCAGTACTTC.

This clonotype was seen more than once but under ten times. This chain uses TRBV11-2 with TRBJ1-1; 8 bases agree with TRBD1. The CDR3 sequence is 15 residues long. With 6 bases clipped from V and 4 bases from J, the junction kept 10 bases outside the gene matches. CDR1 and CDR2 (germline): SGHAT, FQNNGV. CDR3 region: CASRARQGMGTEAFF. CDR3 in DNA: TGTGCCAGCAGGGCGAGACAGGGGATGGGCACTGAAGCTTTCTTT.

This clonotype has ten or more counts. The rearrangement links TRBV11-2 to TRBJ1-2; possible D gene TRBD1, 5 bases. The CDR3 runs 15 residues. V lost 5 bases and J 4 bases, leaving 17 bases between the germline ends. The germline gives CDR1 SGHAT, CDR2 FQNNGV. The CDR3 reads CASSKTGLPSYGYTF. CDR3 DNA: TGTGCCAGCAGCAAAACGGGGCTTCCTAGCTATGGCTACACCTTC.

Comments on this clonotype: A single base separates this from a much larger clone, so it may be a read error. The chain has TRBV7-2 and TRBJ1-2; no definite D call. The CDR3 covers 16 residues. Trimming cost V 5 bases and J 4 bases, with 20 bases left between them. CDR1 is SGHTA and CDR2 is FQGNSA in the germline V gene. The DNA for the CDR3 is TGTGCCAGCAGCCCAGACGTTCGGGGTGTGGGCTATGGCTACACCTTC. It specifies CASSPDVRGVGYGYTF.

Many counts were recorded for this clonotype. V gene TRBV7-9 combines with J gene TRBJ2-2; D unresolved. The CDR3 runs 15 residues. Germline CDR1 reads SEHNR; CDR2 reads FQNEAQ (reference sequence). Trimming stripped 4 bases from V and 0 bases from J, with 9 bases between. CDR3 nucleotide sequence: TGTGCCAGCAGCTCTGGACCAACGAACACCGGGGAGCTGTTTTTT. Protein sequence: CASSSGPTNTGELFF.

Of note for this clonotype: This could be a read error, since a much larger clone is one nucleotide away. The rearrangement links TRBV2 to TRBJ2-2; 7 nucleotides agree with TRBD1. Germline V lookup: CDR1 SNHLY, CDR2 FYNNEI. V lost 10 bases to trimming and J lost 5 bases; unmatched junction nucleotides: 10. The CDR3 consists of 14 residues. The CDR3 DNA sequence: TGTGCCAAAAAGAGGGGGCACGAGACCGGGGAGCTGTTTTTT. It is translated as CAKKRGHETGELFF.

The chain has TRBV7-2 and TRBJ2-7, with 13 bases lining up with TRBD2. The length of the CDR3 is 15 residues. Unmatched junction bases numbered 2, after V lost 1 base and J lost 5 bases. Germline V lookup: CDR1 SGHTA, CDR2 FQGNSA. The chain's CDR3 is CASSLGGLAGNEQYF. Here the CDR3 DNA reads TGTGCCAGCAGCTTAGGGGGACTAGCGGGAAACGAGCAGTACTTC.

Only a few counts were recorded for this clonotype. The rearrangement joins TRBV6-5 to TRBJ1-2, with D hard to call. Germline CDR1 is MNHEY and CDR2 is SVGAGI. The germline V and J ends were trimmed by 10 bases and 7 bases, with 19 bases remaining between them. The CDR3 covers 13 residues. The CDR3 DNA sequence: TGTGCCACCGATACACTCTCGAAGGGTGGCTACACCTTC. Its translation: CATDTLSKGGYTF.

This clonotype was found a few times. The V call is TRBV7-2, the J call TRBJ2-5; D may be TRBD1 (5 bases). The CDR3 extends over 16 amino acids. Deletions cut 5 bases from V and 5 bases from J, with 21 bases between. Germline CDR1 reads SGHTA; CDR2 reads FQGNSA. This CDR3 is CASSLNPPGSGETQYF. CDR3 sequence (DNA): TGTGCCAGCAGCCTAAACCCCCCGGGCTCAGGGGAGACCCAGTACTTC.

The rearrangement joins TRBV29-1 to TRBJ2-7; 7 bases map to TRBD2. In germline, CDR1 is SQVTM, CDR2 ANQGSEA. This CDR3 is built from 14 residues. Losses at the gene ends were 4 bases for V and 2 bases for J; bases not matched to a gene: 8. Written as DNA, the CDR3 is TGCAGCGTTGGGACAAGCGGGGTCACCTACGAGCAGTACTTC. It specifies CSVGTSGVTYEQYF.

This clonotype has more than one count but fewer than ten. J is TRBJ2-5 and V is TRBV6-6, with TRBD2 as a possible D gene (5 bases). The germline V gene encodes CDR1 MNHNY and CDR2 SVGAGI (reference sequence). There are 14 residues in the CDR3. V dropped 5 bases and J dropped 5 bases, with 15 bases sitting between them. The chain's CDR3 is CASSDYGLIETQYF. DNA of the CDR3: TGTGCCAGCAGTGACTACGGATTGATTGAGACCCAGTACTTC.

The sample holds many counts of this clonotype. This chain joins TRBV19 and TRBJ1-4; D gene ambiguous. Germline CDR1 reads LNHDA; CDR2 reads SQIVND (reference sequence). The V gene lost 3 bases and the J gene lost 8 bases, with 13 bases spanning the gap. This CDR3 has 14 residues. CDR3 bases: TGTGCCAGTAGTATCACAAAGGCAGGCGAAAAACTGTTTTTT. This gives the protein CASSITKAGEKLFF.

This clonotype was observed a handful of times. This chain joins TRBV7-9 and TRBJ2-5, with a weak D call TRBD1 (6 bases). V lost 5 bases and J 5 bases, leaving 21 bases between the germline ends. Germline lookup yields CDR1 SEHNR and CDR2 FQNEAQ (reference sequence). This CDR3 comprises 16 residues. CDR3 nucleotide sequence: TGTGCCAGCAGCGGGACACCTAGAAGCATTGGGGAGACCCAGTACTTC. This encodes CASSGTPRSIGETQYF.

This clonotype was found a few times. The chain uses TRBV25-1 and TRBJ2-2, with D hard to call. Germline CDR1 is MGHDK and CDR2 is SYGVNS. Trimming pared 5 bases from V and 5 bases from J, leaving 6 bases between. This CDR3 spans 12 amino acids. The CDR3 DNA sequence: TGTGCCAGCAGTATGACAACCGGGGAGCTGTTTTTT. As protein: CASSMTTGELFF.

This clonotype was detected many times. The chain carries TRBV2 and TRBJ1-3; D remains ambiguous. This CDR3 is 16 amino acids long. Trimming removed 6 bases at V and 0 bases at J, with 15 bases between. Per germline, CDR1 SNHLY and CDR2 FYNNEI. The CDR3 here is CASSQIAVNSGNTIYF. The CDR3 nucleotides read TGTGCCAGCAGCCAAATAGCAGTTAACTCTGGAAACACCATATATTTT. The variable domain in full, completed from reference TRBV2 and TRBJ1-3, reads EPEVTQTPSHQVTQMGQEVILRCVPISNHLYFYWYRQILGQKVEFLVSFYNNEISEKSEIFDDQFSVERPDGSNFTLKIRSTKLEDSAMYFCASSQIAVNSGNTIYFGEGSWLTVV.

J is TRBJ2-5 and V is TRBV7-9; 16 bases are a match to TRBD2. The CDR3 is 19 amino acids. Germline V gene sequence: CDR1 SEHNR, CDR2 FQNEAQ (reference sequence). The V gene end was trimmed by 3 bases and the J gene end by 7 bases; junction bases not matched to a gene: 14. The CDR3 DNA reads as TGTGCCAGCAGCTTGGGACTAGCGGGAGGGCTACATTTTGATGCGACCCAGTACTTC. It encodes CASSLGLAGGLHFDATQYF.

To note about this clonotype: One base away lies a much larger clone, so this may be a sequencing read error. V gene TRBV11-1 combines with J gene TRBJ1-1, with a possible D match to TRBD1 (5 bases). CDR1 SGHAT and CDR2 FQDESV come from the germline V gene (reference sequence). The CDR3 runs 15 residues. CDR3 sequence reads: CASTLLAGGNTEAFF. The CDR3 nucleotides read TGTGCCAGCACCTTACTGGCGGGGGGGAACACTGAAGCTTTCTTT.

V and J are TRBV29-1 and TRBJ1-1; 8 nucleotides agree with TRBD1. After removal of 2 bases from V and 0 bases from J, the junction contained 14 bases not matched to a gene. This CDR3 spans 18 amino acids. Germline CDR1 is SQVTM and CDR2 is ANQGSEA. This CDR3 is CSVEKSGTGAGMNTEAFF. The CDR3 DNA follows: TGCAGCGTTGAAAAATCAGGGACAGGAGCAGGAATGAACACTGAAGCTTTCTTT.